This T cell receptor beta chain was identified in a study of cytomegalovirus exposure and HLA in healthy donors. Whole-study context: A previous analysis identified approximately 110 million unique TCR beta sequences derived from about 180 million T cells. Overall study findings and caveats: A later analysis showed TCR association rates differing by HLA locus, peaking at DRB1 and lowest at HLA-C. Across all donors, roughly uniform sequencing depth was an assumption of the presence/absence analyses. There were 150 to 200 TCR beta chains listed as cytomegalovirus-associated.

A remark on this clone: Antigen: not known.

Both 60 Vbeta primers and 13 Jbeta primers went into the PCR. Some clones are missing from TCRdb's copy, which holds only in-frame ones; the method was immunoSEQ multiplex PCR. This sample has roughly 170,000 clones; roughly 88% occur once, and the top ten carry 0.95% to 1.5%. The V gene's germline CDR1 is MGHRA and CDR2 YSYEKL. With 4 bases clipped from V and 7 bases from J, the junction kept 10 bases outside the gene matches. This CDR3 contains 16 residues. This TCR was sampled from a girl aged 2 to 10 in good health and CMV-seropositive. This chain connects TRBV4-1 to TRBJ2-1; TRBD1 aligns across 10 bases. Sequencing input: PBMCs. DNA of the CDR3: TGCGCCAGCAGCCGCGTAGGGACAGGGGTGGCAAATGAGCAGTTCTTC. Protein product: CASSRVGTGVANEQFF.